Listed here are 5 T cell receptor beta chains from one sample, sequenced in a study of human T cells and chemical hapten exposure. This sample's time point: pre-sensitization, week 0. The treatment denotes: therapeutic diphenylcyclopropenone sensitization with weekly scalp DPC. TCRdb used MiXCR to reprocess the RACE reads, holding one entry per CDR3 protein. The sample yields 250,000 to 300,000 distinct CDR3 sequences, approximately 7.5% seen once. The sequences come from whole blood, collected in connection with sensitization to the hapten diphenylcyclopropenone (DPC). These receptors were taken from a man between 18 and 29 years old with alopecia areata. Some clones in this sample may be carry-over from other donors' samples.

This clonotype was observed a handful of times. V and J are TRBV5-1 and TRBJ1-6; TRBD1 might be the D (6 bases). There are 16 residues in the CDR3. V lost 0 bases, J lost 3 bases, and 10 bases lay in between. Germline CDR1 and CDR2: SGHRS and YFSETQ. The CDR3 nucleotides are TGCGCCAGCAGCTTGGCAGGGGTGGTCTATAATTCACCCCTCCACTTT. Amino acids: CASSLAGVVYNSPLHF.

This chain uses TRBV12-3 or TRBV12-4 with TRBJ1-4, with unresolved D. V was trimmed by 6 bases and J by 8 bases, leaving 16 bases between them. The CDR3 contains 14 residues. Here the CDR3 DNA reads TGTGCCAGCAGCCCCCAGTCCGGGAGGGAAAAACTGTTTTTT. Translated, it gives CASSPQSGREKLFF.

This clonotype was recorded a few times. The V gene is TRBV10-3, the J gene TRBJ2-7; the D is unclear. CDR1 is ENHRY and CDR2 is SYGVKD in the germline V gene. V was trimmed by 3 bases and J by 5 bases, leaving 14 bases between them. The CDR3 length is 14 residues. CDR3 residues: CAISEGPYPHEQYF. The DNA for the CDR3 is TGTGCCATCAGTGAAGGACCCTACCCCCACGAGCAGTACTTC.

This clonotype has at least ten counts. The chain has TRBV20-1 and TRBJ1-2; weak D call: TRBD1 (5 bases). V lost 2 bases to trimming and J lost 4 bases, with 14 bases between them. This CDR3 has 14 residues. The germline V gene encodes CDR1 DFQATT and CDR2 SNEGSKA (reference sequence). CDR3 nucleotides: TGCAGTGCTAGAAGAGACAGTTGGAGCTATGGCTACACCTTC. Translation: CSARRDSWSYGYTF.

This clonotype was seen only a few times. The rearrangement joins TRBV20-1 to TRBJ1-1; D ambiguous. From germline, CDR1 is DFQATT and CDR2 SNEGSKA (reference sequence). This CDR3 spans 14 amino acids. V dropped 3 bases and J dropped 0 bases, with 11 bases sitting between them. CDR3 region: CSASLQVMNTEAFF. CDR3 DNA: TGCAGTGCTAGTTTGCAGGTCATGAACACTGAAGCTTTCTTT.